This T cell receptor (beta chain) was obtained from a study of shared clonotypes between healthy human individuals. Whole-study findings and limits: Across subsets, estimated richness was generally greater for naive than for memory populations. Tissue TCR repertoires likely differ from these blood-only repertoires. Non-shared clonotypes displayed generation probabilities falling below those of clonotypes present in all four donors.

For this clone: Its matching antigen is unknown. The sample has other DNA sequences that encode this CDR3 too.

Researchers ran the assay at a deep level. Using immunoSEQ multiplex PCR, the repertoire was profiled, and TCRdb retains in-frame clones only, with some absent. Among around 2,000,000 clones listed, 85% to 95% were seen once. The CDR3 consists of 15 residues. The ends were cut back, 1 base at V and 1 base at J, with 5 bases in the middle. Germline V gives CDR1 MNHNS, CDR2 SASEGT. This clonotype was obtained from a man younger than 35 in good health. V gene TRBV6-1 combines with J gene TRBJ2-6; D is unclear. The sample consisted of naive CD4+ T cells sorted from blood. Described subset: CD45RA+ positively selected. The chain's CDR3 is CASSEDGSGANVLTF. CDR3 sequence (DNA): TGTGCCAGCAGTGAAGATGGTTCTGGGGCCAACGTCCTGACTTTC.